This TCR beta chain was sequenced during a study of blood T cells in healthy people across ages. CDR1 SGHTA and CDR2 FQGNSA come from the germline V gene. CDR3 length equals 13 residues. Trimming took 2 bases from V and 4 from J, leaving 8 bases between them. Combining a sample-barcoded 5' primer with a J-beta primer mix, a second PCR ran for about 7 to 12 cycles. TCRdb itself ran the 5' RACE reads through MiXCR, one entry per CDR3 protein. The sample includes roughly 1.9 million distinct CDR3 sequences, more than 35% of them seen just once. This clonotype was sampled from a human donor in good health. Source material: blood. V and J are TRBV7-2 and TRBJ1-2; D gene unclear. CDR3 residues: CASSLLGFYGYTF. The CDR3 region has the DNA TGTGCCAGCAGCTTATTGGGCTTCTATGGCTACACCTTC.